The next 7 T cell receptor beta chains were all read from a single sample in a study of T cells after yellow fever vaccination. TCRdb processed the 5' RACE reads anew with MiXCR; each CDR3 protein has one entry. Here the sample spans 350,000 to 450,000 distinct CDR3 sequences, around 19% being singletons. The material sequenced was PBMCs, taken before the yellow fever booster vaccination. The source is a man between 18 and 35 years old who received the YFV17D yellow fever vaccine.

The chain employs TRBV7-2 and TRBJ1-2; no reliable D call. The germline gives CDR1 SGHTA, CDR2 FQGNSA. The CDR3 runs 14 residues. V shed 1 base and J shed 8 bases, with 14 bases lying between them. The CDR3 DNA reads TGTGCCAGCAGCTTAGGGTGGGGTCCTACAGGCTACACCTTC. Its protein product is CASSLGWGPTGYTF.

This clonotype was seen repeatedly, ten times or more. The CDR3 loop is CASSRPTYLPPYNEQFF. CDR3 in DNA: TGTGCCAGCAGCCGACCAACCTACTTGCCACCCTACAATGAGCAGTTCTTC. The chain couples TRBV5-5 to TRBJ2-1, with D unclear. Per the germline V gene, CDR1 is SGHKS and CDR2 is YYEKEE (reference sequence). V dropped 4 bases and J dropped 2 bases, with 19 bases sitting between them. This CDR3 has 17 residues.

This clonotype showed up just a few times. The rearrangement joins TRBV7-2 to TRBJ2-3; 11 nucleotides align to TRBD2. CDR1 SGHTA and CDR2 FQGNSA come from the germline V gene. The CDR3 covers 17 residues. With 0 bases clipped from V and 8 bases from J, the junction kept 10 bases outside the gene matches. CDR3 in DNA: TGTGCCAGCAGCTTAGCACGGTCCGGGACTAGCGGTGGTACGCAGTATTTT. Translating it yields CASSLARSGTSGGTQYF.

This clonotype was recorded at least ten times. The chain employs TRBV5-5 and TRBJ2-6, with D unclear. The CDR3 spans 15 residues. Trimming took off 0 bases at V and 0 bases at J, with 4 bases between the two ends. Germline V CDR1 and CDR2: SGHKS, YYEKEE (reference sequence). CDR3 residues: CASSLGGSGANVLTF. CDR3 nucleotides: TGTGCCAGCAGCTTGGGAGGCTCTGGGGCCAACGTCCTGACTTTC.

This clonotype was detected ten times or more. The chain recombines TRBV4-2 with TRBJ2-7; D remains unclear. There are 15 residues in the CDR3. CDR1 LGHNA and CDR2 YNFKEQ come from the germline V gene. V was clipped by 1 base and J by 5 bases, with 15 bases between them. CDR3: CASSQAASRSHEQYF. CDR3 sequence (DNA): TGTGCCAGCAGCCAAGCTGCTTCGAGGTCTCACGAGCAGTACTTC.

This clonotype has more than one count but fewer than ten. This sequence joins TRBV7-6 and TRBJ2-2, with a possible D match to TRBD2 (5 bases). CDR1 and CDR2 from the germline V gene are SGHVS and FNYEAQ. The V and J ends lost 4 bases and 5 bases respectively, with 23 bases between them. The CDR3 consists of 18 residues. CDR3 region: CASSSRGDFSRRTGELFF. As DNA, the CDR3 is TGTGCCAGCAGCTCCCGGGGAGACTTCTCTCGGCGGACCGGGGAGCTGTTTTTT.

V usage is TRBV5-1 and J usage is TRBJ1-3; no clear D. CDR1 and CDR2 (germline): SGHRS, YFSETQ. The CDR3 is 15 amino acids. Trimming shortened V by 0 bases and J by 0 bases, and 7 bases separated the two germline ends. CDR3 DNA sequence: TGCGCCAGCAGCTTGGGTCCGGTCTCTGGAAACACCATATATTTT. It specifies CASSLGPVSGNTIYF.